Listed here are 12 T cell receptor beta chains from one sample, sequenced in a study of blood T cell repertoires in COVID-19. Produced via immunoSEQ multiplex PCR; TCRdb's table is partial and in-frame only. The repertoire has some 300,000 clones, 70% to 90% of them found once; the top ten carry just under 7%. The source material was peripheral blood. The receptors shown here come from a woman aged 25 to 39 who had recovered from COVID-19.

This clone was seen only once. V and J are TRBV18 and TRBJ1-3; maybe TRBD1 (5 bases). There are 16 residues in the CDR3. Germline-derived CDR1 and CDR2 are KGHSH and LQKENI. The V end was cut by 6 bases, the J end by 0 bases, with 15 bases between. For the CDR3, the DNA is TGTGCCAGCTCCCTGCGGGGAGGGGCCTCTGGAAACACCATATATTTT. Translation gives CASSLRGGASGNTIYF.

V usage is TRBV29-1 and J usage is TRBJ2-3; 7 bases align to TRBD1. V lost 3 bases, J lost 3 bases, and 3 bases stayed unmatched. CDR3 length: 13 residues. Germline V gene data show CDR1 as SQVTM and CDR2 as ANQGSEA. The CDR3 DNA reads TGCAGCGTTGAGGGACAGAATACAGATACGCAGTATTTT. Translating gives CSVEGQNTDTQYF.

The chain couples TRBV6-2 or TRBV6-3 to TRBJ1-2, with a weak D call TRBD1 (6 bases). The germline V gene encodes CDR1 MNHEY and CDR2 SVGEGT. The CDR3 is made up of 14 amino acids. V was shortened by 2 bases and J by 8 bases, with 15 bases between the two germline ends. The DNA for the CDR3 is TGTGCCAGCAGTTACGTGGGACACCGAGGGGGCTACACCTTC. Protein sequence: CASSYVGHRGGYTF.

This chain uses TRBV5-4 with TRBJ2-3; weak D call: TRBD2 (6 bases). Germline CDR1 is SGHNT and CDR2 is YYREEE (reference sequence). The V gene lost 5 bases and the J gene lost 0 bases, with 22 bases spanning the gap. The CDR3 consists of 18 residues. Written as DNA, the CDR3 is TGTGCCAGCAGGCCCGGAAGAGGCGGGGCCGCTAGCACAGATACGCAGTATTTT. Translation gives CASRPGRGGAASTDTQYF.

Regarding this clone: It may be a read error: a sequence one base away is much more abundant. The CDR3 sequence: CASSLEPNTEAFF. DNA for the CDR3: TGTGCCAGCAGCTTAGAGCCGAACACTGAAGCTTTCTTT. This chain uses TRBV7-9 with TRBJ1-1, with no clear D. CDR1 is SEHNR, CDR2 FQNEAQ, per germline (reference sequence). CDR3 length equals 13 residues. V lost 1 base to trimming and J lost 1 base, with 4 bases between them.

This chain connects TRBV28 to TRBJ2-7, with 14 bases fitting TRBD2. CDR3 length equals 16 residues. In germline, CDR1 is MDHEN, CDR2 SYDVKM. With 7 bases clipped from V and 0 bases from J, the junction kept 5 bases outside the gene matches. CDR3 DNA sequence: TGTGCCAGCAAACTGGGACTAGCGGGGGACTCCTACGAGCAGTACTTC. Protein: CASKLGLAGDSYEQYF.

This chain connects TRBV27 to TRBJ1-4; 8 nucleotides line up with TRBD1. The CDR3 runs 14 residues. Unmatched junction bases numbered 7, after V lost 5 bases and J lost 8 bases. CDR1 and CDR2 from the germline V gene are MNHEY and SMNVEV (reference sequence). The CDR3 loop is CASSPRTGREKLFF. In DNA, the CDR3 is TGTGCCAGCAGTCCCCGGACAGGGCGGGAAAAACTGTTTTTT.

The genes are TRBV6-6 and TRBJ2-2; D is perhaps TRBD1 (6 bases). The CDR3 length is 15 residues. Trimming left V 5 bases short and J 4 bases short, with 14 bases between. The germline V gene encodes CDR1 MNHNY and CDR2 SVGAGI (reference sequence). The CDR3 is CASSLLGGATGELFF. Here the CDR3 DNA reads TGTGCCAGCAGTCTCCTTGGGGGCGCCACCGGGGAGCTGTTTTTT.

This clone was counted a single time. The chain has TRBV2 and TRBJ2-4; 9 positions match TRBD2. The junction had 11 bases not matched to a gene; V was cut back by 3 bases and J by 8 bases. The length of the CDR3 is 16 residues. The germline V gene has CDR1 SNHLY and CDR2 FYNNEI. CDR3 in amino acids: CASSERLAGLSDIQYF. The CDR3 nucleotides read TGTGCCAGCAGTGAGAGGCTAGCGGGACTGTCGGACATTCAGTACTTC.

The gene calls are TRBV7-2 and TRBJ1-1; a weak D match, TRBD1 (6 bases). Germline V gene sequence: CDR1 SGHTA, CDR2 FQGNSA. Trimming cost V 3 bases and J 6 bases, with 17 bases left between them. The CDR3 consists of 15 residues. The CDR3 DNA follows: TGTGCCAGCAGCTTTGTTCAGAACAGGGACGCTGAAGCTTTCTTT. Translating gives CASSFVQNRDAEAFF.

The genes are TRBV19 and TRBJ1-5, with TRBD1 matching 7 bases. The CDR3 extends over 19 amino acids. Germline trimming cut 0 bases from V and 2 bases from J; bases unmatched to any gene: 13. Germline CDR1 reads LNHDA; CDR2 reads SQIVND (reference sequence). The CDR3, as DNA: TGTGCCAGTAGTATAGATTCGGGGCAGGGGGACAGAGGCAATCAGCCCCAGCATTTT. This sequence encodes CASSIDSGQGDRGNQPQHF.

The chain carries TRBV10-3 and TRBJ2-3; 15 nucleotides line up with TRBD2. Trimming cost V 11 bases and J 2 bases; bases outside gene matches: 8. From germline, CDR1 is ENHRY and CDR2 SYGVKD. The CDR3 runs to 16 residues. The DNA of the CDR3 is TGTGCCGCCTCGGGACTAGCGGGGGGATACACAGATACGCAGTATTTT. This gives the protein CAASGLAGGYTDTQYF.